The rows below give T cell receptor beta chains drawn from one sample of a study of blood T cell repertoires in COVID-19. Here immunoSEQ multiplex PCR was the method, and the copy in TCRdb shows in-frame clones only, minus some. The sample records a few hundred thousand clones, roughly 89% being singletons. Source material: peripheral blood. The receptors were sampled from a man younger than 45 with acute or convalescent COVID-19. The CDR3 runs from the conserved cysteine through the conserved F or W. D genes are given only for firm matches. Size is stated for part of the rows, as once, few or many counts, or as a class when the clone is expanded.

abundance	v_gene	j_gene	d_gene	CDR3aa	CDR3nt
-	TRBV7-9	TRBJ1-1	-	CASSNRQTNTEAFF	TGTGCCAGCAGCAATCGACAGACGAACACTGAAGCTTTCTTT
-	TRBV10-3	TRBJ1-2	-	CAISLQEYGYTF	TGTGCCATCTCGTTACAGGAGTATGGCTACACCTTC
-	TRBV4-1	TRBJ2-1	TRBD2	CASSGLGLAEYNEQFF	TGCGCCAGCAGCGGACTGGGACTAGCGGAGTACAATGAGCAGTTCTTC
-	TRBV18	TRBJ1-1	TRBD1	CASSPGQGALVTEAFF	TGTGCCAGCTCACCGGGACAGGGGGCGTTGGTCACTGAAGCTTTCTTT
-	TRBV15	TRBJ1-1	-	CATSRDGAGKNTEAFF	TGTGCCACCAGCAGAGATGGGGCAGGAAAGAACACTGAAGCTTTCTTT
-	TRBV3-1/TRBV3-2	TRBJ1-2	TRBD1	CASSQGGTGVYGYTF	TGTGCCAGCAGCCAAGGAGGGACAGGGGTCTATGGCTACACCTTC
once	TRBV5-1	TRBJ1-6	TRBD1	CASSPDRAFSPLHF	TGCGCCAGCAGCCCGGACAGGGCCTTCTCACCCCTCCACTTT
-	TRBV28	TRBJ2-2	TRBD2	CASIPSGAGGGRELFF	TGTGCCAGCATTCCCTCGGGCGCGGGAGGAGGAAGGGAGCTGTTTTTT
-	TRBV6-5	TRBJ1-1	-	CASSYRGSAGTEAFF	TGTGCCAGCAGTTACAGGGGATCTGCTGGCACTGAAGCTTTCTTT
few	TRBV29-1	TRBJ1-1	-	CSVPREGPMNTEAFF	TGCAGCGTTCCCCGCGAGGGCCCCATGAACACTGAAGCTTTCTTT
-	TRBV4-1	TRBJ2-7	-	CASSQAGEQYF	TGCGCCAGCAGCCAAGCGGGCGAGCAGTACTTC
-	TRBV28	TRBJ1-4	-	CASLYGGRGATNEKLFF	TGTGCCAGCTTGTACGGGGGGCGAGGTGCAACTAATGAAAAACTGTTTTTT
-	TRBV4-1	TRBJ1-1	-	CASSLGDFTEAFF	TGCGCCAGCAGCCTGGGGGACTTCACTGAAGCTTTCTTT
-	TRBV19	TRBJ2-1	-	CASSIHNPTENEQFF	TGTGCCAGTAGTATCCACAACCCGACAGAAAATGAGCAGTTCTTC
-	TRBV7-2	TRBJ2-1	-	CASSLSGAYNEQFF	TGTGCCAGCAGCTTATCGGGGGCCTACAATGAGCAGTTCTTC
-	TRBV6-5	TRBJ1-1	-	CASRLNRGRTEAFF	TGTGCCAGCAGACTGAACCGAGGGAGGACTGAAGCTTTCTTT
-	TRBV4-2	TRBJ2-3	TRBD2	CASSPGSGGEGTQYF	TGTGCCAGCAGCCCGGGTAGCGGGGGGGAGGGTACGCAGTATTTT
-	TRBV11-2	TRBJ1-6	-	CASSFRQANSPLHF	TGTGCCAGCAGCTTTCGACAGGCAAATTCACCCCTCCACTTT
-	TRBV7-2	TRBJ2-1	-	CASSVIQGWVEQFF	TGTGCCAGCAGCGTAATCCAGGGATGGGTTGAGCAGTTCTTC
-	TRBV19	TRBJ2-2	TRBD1	CASTTVRTGVTGELFF	TGTGCCAGTACCACTGTAAGGACAGGGGTTACCGGGGAGCTGTTTTTT
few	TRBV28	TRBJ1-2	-	CASSPHYTF	TGTGCCAGCAGTCCCCACTACACCTTC
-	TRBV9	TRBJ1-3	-	CASSPVGATGNTIYF	TGTGCCAGCAGCCCGGTGGGCGCGACTGGAAACACCATATATTTT
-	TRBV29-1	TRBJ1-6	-	CSVGEDPDSPLHF	TGCAGCGTTGGGGAGGACCCAGATTCACCCCTCCACTTT
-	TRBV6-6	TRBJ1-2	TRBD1	CASSSTGDYGYTF	TGTGCCAGCAGCTCAACAGGGGACTATGGCTACACCTTC
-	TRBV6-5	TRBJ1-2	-	CASSTGGGYGYTF	TGTGCCAGCTCGACGGGGGGAGGCTATGGCTACACCTTC
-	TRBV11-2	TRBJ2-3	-	CASSFRQVSTDTQYF	TGTGCCAGCAGCTTCCGACAGGTTAGCACAGATACGCAGTATTTT
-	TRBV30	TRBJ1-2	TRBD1	CAWSGQGLGGYTF	TGTGCCTGGAGTGGACAGGGGTTGGGTGGCTACACCTTC
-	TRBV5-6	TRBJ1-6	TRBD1	CASSLPGGSHTEPLHF	TGTGCCAGCAGCCTCCCAGGGGGATCCCACACTGAACCCCTCCACTTT
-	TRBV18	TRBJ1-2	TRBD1	CASSPRPGQGPSGGYTF	TGTGCCAGCTCACCACGACCGGGACAGGGGCCTTCGGGCGGCTACACCTTC
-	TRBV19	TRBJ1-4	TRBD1	CASRGILGQGVPDEKLFF	TGTGCCAGTAGAGGGATTTTGGGACAGGGTGTGCCGGATGAAAAACTGTTTTTT
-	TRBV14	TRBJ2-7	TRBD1	CASSQDWGQGGLQYF	TGTGCCAGCAGCCAAGATTGGGGACAGGGGGGGTTGCAGTACTTC
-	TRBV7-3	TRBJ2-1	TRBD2	CASSLKLAGGLNEQFF	TGTGCCAGCAGCTTAAAGCTAGCGGGAGGTCTTAATGAGCAGTTCTTC
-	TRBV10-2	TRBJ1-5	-	CASREGGSNQPQHF	TGCGCCAGCAGAGAGGGGGGCAGCAATCAGCCCCAGCATTTT
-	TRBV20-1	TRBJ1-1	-	CSAIMNTEAFF	TGCAGTGCTATCATGAACACTGAAGCTTTCTTT
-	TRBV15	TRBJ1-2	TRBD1	CATSREGGGTDYTF	TGTGCCACCAGCAGAGAAGGGGGCGGTACCGACTACACCTTC
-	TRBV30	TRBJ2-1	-	CAWSRSNEQFF	TGTGCCTGGAGTCGGAGCAATGAGCAGTTCTTC
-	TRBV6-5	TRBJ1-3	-	CASSYSGSLPSTIYF	TGTGCCAGCAGTTACTCGGGCAGTCTACCCAGCACCATATATTTT
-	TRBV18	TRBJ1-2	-	CASSSTAQDGGYTF	TGTGCCAGCTCATCCACGGCCCAAGACGGGGGCTACACCTTC
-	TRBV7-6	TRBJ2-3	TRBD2	CASSLSGGTDTQYF	TGTGCCAGCAGCCTTAGCGGGGGCACAGATACGCAGTATTTT
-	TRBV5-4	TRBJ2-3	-	CASSLGQRSTDTQYF	TGTGCCAGCAGCTTGGGACAGAGAAGCACAGATACGCAGTATTTT
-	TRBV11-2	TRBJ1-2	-	CASSSLALMYGYTF	TGTGCCAGCAGCTCCCTAGCCCTAATGTATGGCTACACCTTC
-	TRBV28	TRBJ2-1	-	CASSLSYEQFF	TGTGCCAGCAGTTTATCGTATGAGCAGTTCTTC
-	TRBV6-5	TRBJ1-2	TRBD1	CASTVHGLDRDGYTF	TGTGCCAGCACTGTCCATGGACTGGACAGGGATGGCTACACCTTC
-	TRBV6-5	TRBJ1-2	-	CASLWAVYGYTF	TGTGCCAGCCTTTGGGCTGTATATGGCTACACCTTC
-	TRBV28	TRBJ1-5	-	CASVSGNNQPQHF	TGTGCCAGCGTATCCGGGAACAATCAGCCCCAGCATTTT
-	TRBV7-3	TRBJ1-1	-	CASSLGPDLNTEAFF	TGTGCCAGCAGCTTAGGGCCTGACCTGAACACTGAAGCTTTCTTT
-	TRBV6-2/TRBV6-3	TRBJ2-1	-	CASSYSSGSRLEQFF	TGTGCCAGCAGTTACTCGTCAGGTTCCAGGCTCGAGCAGTTCTTC
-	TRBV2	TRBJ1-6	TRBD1	CASMGQGFDSPLHF	TGTGCCAGCATGGGACAGGGGTTTGATTCACCCCTCCACTTT